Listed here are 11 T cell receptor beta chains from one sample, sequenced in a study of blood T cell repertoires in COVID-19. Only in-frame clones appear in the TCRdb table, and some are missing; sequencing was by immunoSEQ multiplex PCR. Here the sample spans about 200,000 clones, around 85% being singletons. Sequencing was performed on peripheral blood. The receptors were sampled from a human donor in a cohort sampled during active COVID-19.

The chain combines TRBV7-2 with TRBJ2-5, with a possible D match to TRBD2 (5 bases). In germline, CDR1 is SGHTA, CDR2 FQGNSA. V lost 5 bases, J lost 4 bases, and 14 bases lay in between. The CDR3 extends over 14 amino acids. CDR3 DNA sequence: TGTGCCAGCAGCATCCCGGGGTCACGAGAGACCCAGTACTTC. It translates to CASSIPGSRETQYF.

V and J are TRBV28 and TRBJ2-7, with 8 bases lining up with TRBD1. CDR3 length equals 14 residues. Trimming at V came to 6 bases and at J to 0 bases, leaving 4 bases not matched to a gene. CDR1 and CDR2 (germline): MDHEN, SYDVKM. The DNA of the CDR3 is TGTGCCAGCAGCCGGACAGGGAGCTCCTACGAGCAGTACTTC. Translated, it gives CASSRTGSSYEQYF.

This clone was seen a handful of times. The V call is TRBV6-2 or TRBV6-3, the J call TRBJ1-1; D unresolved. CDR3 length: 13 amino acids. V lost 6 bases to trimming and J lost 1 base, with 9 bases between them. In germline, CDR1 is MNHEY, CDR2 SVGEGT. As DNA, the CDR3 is TGTGCCAGCAGCCCTAACAGGAACACTGAAGCTTTCTTT. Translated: CASSPNRNTEAFF.

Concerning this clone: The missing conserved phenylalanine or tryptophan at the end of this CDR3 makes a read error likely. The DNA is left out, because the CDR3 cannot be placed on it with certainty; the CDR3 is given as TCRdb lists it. The CDR3 sequence: CASSQPRGSL. The rearrangement uses TRBV3-1 (or the pseudogene TRBV3-2) and TRBJ1-5. Per germline, CDR1 LGHDT and CDR2 YNNKEL (reference sequence). Counting both end residues, the CDR3 totals 10 amino acids.

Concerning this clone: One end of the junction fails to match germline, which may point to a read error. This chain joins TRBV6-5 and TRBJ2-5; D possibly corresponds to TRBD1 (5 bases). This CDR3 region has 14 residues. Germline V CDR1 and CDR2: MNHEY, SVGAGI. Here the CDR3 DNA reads TGTACCAGCAGCTACGGAACAGGTGCGGAGACCCAGTACTTC. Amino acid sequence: CTSSYGTGAETQYF.

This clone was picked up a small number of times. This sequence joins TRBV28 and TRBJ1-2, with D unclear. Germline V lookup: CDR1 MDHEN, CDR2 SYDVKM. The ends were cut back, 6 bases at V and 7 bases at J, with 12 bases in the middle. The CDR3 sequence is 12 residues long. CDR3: CASSTAKLGYTF. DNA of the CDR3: TGTGCCAGCAGCACTGCCAAGCTTGGCTACACCTTC.

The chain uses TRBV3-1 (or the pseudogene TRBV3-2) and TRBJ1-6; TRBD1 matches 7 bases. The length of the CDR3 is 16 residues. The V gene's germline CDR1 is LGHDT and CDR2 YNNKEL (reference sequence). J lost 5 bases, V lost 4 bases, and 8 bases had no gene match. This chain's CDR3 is CASSLYRGHNNSPLHF. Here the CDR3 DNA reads TGTGCCAGCAGCCTTTACAGGGGCCACAATAATTCACCCCTCCACTTT.

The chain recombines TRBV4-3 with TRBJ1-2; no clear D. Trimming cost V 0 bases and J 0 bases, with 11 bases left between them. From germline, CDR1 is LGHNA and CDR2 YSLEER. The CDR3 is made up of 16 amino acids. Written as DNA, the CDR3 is TGCGCCAGCAGCCAAGATCTGGCCCATGCTAACTATGGCTACACCTTC. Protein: CASSQDLAHANYGYTF.

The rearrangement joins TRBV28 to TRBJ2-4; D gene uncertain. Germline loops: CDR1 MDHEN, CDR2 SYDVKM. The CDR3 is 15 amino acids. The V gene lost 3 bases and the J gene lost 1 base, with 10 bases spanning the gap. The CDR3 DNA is TGTGCCAGCAGTTTCCTGGGCACGGCCAAAAACATTCAGTACTTC. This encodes CASSFLGTAKNIQYF.

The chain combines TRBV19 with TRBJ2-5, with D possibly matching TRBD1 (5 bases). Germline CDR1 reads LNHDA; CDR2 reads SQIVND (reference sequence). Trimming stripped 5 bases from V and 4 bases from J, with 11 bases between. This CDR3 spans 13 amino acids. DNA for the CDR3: TGTGCCAGTAGTCGGAGCCAGGGAGAGACCCAGTACTTC. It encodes CASSRSQGETQYF.

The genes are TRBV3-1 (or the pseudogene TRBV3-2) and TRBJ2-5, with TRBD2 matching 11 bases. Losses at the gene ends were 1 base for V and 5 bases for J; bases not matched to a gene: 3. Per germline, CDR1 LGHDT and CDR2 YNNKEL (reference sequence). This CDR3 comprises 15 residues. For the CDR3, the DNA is TGTGCCAGCAGCCAAGCATTAGCGGGAGGGGAGACCCAGTACTTC. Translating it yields CASSQALAGGETQYF.